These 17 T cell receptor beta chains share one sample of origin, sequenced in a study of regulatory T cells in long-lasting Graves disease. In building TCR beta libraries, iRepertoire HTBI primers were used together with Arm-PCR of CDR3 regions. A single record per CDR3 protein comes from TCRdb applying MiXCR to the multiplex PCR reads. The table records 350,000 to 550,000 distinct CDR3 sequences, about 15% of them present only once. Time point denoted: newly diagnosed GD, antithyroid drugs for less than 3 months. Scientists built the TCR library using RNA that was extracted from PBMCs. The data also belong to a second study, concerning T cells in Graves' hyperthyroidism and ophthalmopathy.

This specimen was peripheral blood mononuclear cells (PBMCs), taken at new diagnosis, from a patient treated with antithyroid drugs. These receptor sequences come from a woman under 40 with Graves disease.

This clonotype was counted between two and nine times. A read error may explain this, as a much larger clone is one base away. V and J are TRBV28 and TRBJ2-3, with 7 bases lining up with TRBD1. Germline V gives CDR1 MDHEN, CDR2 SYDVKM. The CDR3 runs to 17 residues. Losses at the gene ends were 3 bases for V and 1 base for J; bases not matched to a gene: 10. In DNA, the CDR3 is TGTGCCAGCAGTTTTTATCGGTGGGGGACAGGCACAGATACGCAGTATTTT. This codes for CASSFYRWGTGTDTQYF.

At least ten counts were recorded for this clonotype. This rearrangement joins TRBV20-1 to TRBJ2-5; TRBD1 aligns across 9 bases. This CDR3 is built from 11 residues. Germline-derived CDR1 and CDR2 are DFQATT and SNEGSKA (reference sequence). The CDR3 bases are TGCAGCCTGGGACAGGGAGAGACCCAGTACTTC. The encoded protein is CSLGQGETQYF.

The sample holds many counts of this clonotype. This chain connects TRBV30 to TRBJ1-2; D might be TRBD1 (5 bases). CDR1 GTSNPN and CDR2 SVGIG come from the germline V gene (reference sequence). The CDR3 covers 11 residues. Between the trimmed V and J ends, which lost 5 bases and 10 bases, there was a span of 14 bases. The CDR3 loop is CAWAGTPSYTF. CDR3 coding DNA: TGTGCCTGGGCGGGGACCCCGTCCTACACCTTC.

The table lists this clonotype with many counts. The DNA of the CDR3 is TGTGCCAGCAATAGCGGGAGGGCCTGGAATGAGCAGTTCTTC. Its translation is CASNSGRAWNEQFF. The rearrangement links TRBV28 to TRBJ2-1; 11 bases agree with TRBD2. This CDR3 is built from 14 residues. Germline V gene sequence: CDR1 MDHEN, CDR2 SYDVKM. With 7 bases clipped from V and 7 bases from J, the junction kept 6 bases outside the gene matches.

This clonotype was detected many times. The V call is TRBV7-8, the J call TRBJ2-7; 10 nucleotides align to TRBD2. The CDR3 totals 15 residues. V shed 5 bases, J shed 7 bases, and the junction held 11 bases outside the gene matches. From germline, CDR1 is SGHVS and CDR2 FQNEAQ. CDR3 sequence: CASSNSGRAHWEQYF. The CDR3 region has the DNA TGTGCCAGCAGCAACAGCGGGAGGGCCCATTGGGAGCAGTACTTC.

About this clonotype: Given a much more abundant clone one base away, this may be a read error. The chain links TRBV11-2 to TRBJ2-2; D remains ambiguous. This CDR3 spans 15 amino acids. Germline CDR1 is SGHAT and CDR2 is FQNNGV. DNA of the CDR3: TGTGCCAGCAGCTTCGTAGCAGCGAACATCGGGGAGCTGTTTTTT. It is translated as CASSFVAANIGELFF.

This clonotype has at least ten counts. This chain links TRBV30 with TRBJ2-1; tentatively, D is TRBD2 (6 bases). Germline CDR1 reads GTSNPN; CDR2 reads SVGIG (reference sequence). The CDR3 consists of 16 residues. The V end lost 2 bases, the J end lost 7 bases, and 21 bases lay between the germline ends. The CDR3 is CAWSPRTRGVENEQFF. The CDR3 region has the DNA TGTGCCTGGAGTCCAAGGACGCGGGGAGTGGAGAATGAGCAGTTCTTC.

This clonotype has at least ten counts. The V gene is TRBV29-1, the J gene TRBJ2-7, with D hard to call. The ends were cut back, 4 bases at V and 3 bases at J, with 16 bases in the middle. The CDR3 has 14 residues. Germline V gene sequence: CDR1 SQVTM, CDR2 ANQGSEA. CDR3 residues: CSVVQALSGYEQYF. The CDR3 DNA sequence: TGCAGCGTTGTTCAGGCGCTAAGTGGCTACGAGCAGTACTTC.

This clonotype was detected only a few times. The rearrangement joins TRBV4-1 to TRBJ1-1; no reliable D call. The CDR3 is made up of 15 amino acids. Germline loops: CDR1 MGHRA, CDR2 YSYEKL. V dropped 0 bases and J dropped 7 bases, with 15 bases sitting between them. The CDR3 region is CASSQERAVTVEAFF. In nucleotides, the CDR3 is TGCGCCAGCAGCCAAGAGAGAGCCGTGACGGTTGAAGCTTTCTTT.

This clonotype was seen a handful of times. The CDR3 DNA reads TGTGCTAGTGGTTTTTCGACTAGTGTGGATACGCAGTATTTT. This encodes CASGFSTSVDTQYF. V is TRBV12-5 and J is TRBJ2-3; the D gene is possibly TRBD2 (6 bases). The germline CDR1 and CDR2 sequences are LGHNT and FRNRAP. V was pared by 3 bases and J by 6 bases, with 13 bases between. This CDR3 comprises 14 residues.

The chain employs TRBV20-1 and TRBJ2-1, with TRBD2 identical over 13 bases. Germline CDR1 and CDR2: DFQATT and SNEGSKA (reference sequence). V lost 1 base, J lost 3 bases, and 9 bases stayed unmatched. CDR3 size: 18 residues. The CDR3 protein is CSARVKLAGGPVYNEQFF. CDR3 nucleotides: TGCAGTGCTAGAGTCAAACTAGCGGGAGGGCCGGTCTACAATGAGCAGTTCTTC.

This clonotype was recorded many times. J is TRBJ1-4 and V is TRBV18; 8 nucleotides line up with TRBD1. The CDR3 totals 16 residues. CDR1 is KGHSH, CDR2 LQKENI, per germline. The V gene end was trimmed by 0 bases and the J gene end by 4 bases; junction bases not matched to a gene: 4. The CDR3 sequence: CASSPPGQEYNEKLFF. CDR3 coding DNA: TGTGCCAGCTCACCACCGGGACAGGAGTATAATGAAAAACTGTTTTTT.

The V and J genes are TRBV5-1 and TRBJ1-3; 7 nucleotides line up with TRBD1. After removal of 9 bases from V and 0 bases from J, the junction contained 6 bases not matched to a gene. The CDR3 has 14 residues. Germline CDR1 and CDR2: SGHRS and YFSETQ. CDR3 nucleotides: TGCGCCAACCCAAGACAGGGCTCTGGAAACACCATATATTTT. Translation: CANPRQGSGNTIYF.

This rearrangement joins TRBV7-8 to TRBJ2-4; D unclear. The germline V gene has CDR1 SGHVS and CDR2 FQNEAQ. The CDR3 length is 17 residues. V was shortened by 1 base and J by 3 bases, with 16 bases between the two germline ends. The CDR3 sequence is CASSLEFSLNGKNIQYF. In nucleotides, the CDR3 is TGTGCCAGCAGCTTAGAGTTCAGCCTGAACGGCAAAAACATTCAGTACTTC.

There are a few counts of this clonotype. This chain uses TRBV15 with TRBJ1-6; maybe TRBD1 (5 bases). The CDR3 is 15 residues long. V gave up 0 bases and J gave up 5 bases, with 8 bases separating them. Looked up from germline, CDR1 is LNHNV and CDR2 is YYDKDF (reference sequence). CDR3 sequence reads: CATSRDPRDNSPLHF. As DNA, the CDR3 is TGTGCCACCAGCAGAGATCCCAGGGATAATTCACCCCTCCACTTT.

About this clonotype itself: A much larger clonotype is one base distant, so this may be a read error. For the CDR3, the DNA is TGTGCCAGCTCAAGACTAGAGGGGCCCTACGGGCAGTACTTC. Residues: CASSRLEGPYGQYF. The rearrangement joins TRBV18 to TRBJ2-7; D is perhaps TRBD2 (6 bases). The V gene's germline CDR1 is KGHSH and CDR2 LQKENI. The CDR3 length is 14 residues.

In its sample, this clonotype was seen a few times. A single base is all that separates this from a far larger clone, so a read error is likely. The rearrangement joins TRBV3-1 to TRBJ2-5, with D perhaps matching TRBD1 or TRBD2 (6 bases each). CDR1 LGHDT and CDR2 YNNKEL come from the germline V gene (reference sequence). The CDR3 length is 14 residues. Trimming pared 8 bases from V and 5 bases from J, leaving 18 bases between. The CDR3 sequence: CASGRSGGQETQYF. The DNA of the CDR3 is TGTGCCAGCGGTCGATCCGGGGGCCAGGAGACCCAGTACTTC.